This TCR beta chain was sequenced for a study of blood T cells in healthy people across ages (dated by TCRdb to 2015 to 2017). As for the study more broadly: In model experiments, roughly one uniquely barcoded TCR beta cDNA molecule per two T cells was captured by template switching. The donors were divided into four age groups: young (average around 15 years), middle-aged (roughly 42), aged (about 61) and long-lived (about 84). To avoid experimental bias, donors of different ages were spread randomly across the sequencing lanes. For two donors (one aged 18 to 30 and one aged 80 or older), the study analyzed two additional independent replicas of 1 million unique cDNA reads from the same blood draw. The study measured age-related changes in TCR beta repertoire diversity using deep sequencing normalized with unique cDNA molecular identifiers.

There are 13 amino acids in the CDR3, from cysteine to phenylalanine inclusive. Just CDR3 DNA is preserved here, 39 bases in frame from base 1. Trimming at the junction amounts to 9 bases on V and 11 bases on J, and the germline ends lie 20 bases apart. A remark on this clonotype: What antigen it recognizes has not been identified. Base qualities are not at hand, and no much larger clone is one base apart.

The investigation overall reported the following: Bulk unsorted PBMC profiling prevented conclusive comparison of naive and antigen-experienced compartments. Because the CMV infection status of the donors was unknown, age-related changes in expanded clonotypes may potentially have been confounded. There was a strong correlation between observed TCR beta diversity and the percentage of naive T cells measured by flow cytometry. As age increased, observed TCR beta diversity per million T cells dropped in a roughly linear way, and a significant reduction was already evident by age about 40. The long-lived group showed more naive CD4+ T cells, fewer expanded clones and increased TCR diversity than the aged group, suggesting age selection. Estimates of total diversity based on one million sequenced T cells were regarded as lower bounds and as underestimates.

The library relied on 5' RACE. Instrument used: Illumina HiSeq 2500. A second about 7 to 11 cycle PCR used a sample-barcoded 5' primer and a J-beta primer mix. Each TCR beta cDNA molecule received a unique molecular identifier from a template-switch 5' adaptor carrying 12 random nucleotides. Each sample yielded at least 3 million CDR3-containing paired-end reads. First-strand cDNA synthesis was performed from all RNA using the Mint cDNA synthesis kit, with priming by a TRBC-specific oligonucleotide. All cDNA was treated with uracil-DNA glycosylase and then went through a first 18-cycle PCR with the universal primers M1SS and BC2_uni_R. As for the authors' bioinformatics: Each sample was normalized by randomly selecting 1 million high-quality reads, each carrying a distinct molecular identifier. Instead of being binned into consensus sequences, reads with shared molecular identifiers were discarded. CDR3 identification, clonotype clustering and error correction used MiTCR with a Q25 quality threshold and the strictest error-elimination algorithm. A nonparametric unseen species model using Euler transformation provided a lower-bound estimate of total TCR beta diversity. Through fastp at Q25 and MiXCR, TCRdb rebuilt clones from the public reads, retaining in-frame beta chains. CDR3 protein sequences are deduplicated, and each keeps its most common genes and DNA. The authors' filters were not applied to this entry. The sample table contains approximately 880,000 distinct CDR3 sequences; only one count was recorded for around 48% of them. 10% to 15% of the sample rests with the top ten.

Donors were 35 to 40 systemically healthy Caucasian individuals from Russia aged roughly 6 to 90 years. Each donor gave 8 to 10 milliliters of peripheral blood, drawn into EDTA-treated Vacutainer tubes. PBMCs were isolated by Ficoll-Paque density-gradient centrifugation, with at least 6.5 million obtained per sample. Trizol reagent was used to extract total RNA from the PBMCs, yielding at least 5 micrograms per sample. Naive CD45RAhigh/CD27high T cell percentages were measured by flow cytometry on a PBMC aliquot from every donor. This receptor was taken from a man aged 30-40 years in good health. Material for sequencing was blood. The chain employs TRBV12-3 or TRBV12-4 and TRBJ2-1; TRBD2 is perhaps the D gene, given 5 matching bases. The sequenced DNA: TGTGCCAGTACACAAAGACTTAGCGATAAGCAGTTCTTC. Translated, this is CASTQRLSDKQFF.